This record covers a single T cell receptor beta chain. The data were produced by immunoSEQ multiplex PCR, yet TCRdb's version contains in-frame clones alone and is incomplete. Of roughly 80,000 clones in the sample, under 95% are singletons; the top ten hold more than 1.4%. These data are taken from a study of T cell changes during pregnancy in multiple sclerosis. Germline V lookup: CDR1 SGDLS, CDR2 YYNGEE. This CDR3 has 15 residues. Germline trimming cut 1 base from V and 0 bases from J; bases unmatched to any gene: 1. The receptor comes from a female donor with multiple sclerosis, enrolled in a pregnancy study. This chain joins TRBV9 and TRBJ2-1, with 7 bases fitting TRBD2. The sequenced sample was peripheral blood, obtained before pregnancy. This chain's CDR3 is CASSVWEGSYNEQFF. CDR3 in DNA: TGTGCCAGCAGCGTATGGGAGGGCTCCTACAATGAGCAGTTCTTC.